One sample yielded the 15 T cell receptor beta chains listed below, sequenced in a study of T-cell reconstitution after alpha-beta-depleted transplantation in children. Construction of the TCRbeta library involved unique molecular identifiers. Using its own MiXCR run on the PCR reads, TCRdb lists one record per CDR3 protein. This sample has some 200,000 distinct CDR3 sequences, with about 15% found just once. Sequenced material: PBMCs from the stem cell graft donor, taken from the stem cell graft. The receptor source for this set is a human donor who donated a stem cell graft to a child with acute lymphoblastic leukemia.

This clonotype was counted ten times or more. The V call is TRBV10-3, the J call TRBJ2-7, with no clear D. The CDR3 totals 14 residues. The germline V gene encodes CDR1 ENHRY and CDR2 SYGVKD. The V end was cut by 6 bases, the J end by 0 bases, with 12 bases between. The CDR3 region is CAIRDLDNSYEQYF. The CDR3, as DNA: TGTGCCATCAGGGACCTAGACAACTCCTACGAGCAGTACTTC.

The chain couples TRBV18 to TRBJ2-7; the match to TRBD2 covers 8 bases. This CDR3 is built from 16 residues. In germline, CDR1 is KGHSH, CDR2 LQKENI. V shed 4 bases and J 5 bases; nucleotides not matched to a gene: 13. CDR3 in amino acids: CASSRLGGAGGHEQYF. CDR3 nucleotides: TGTGCCAGCTCACGATTGGGTGGCGCGGGAGGTCACGAGCAGTACTTC.

This clonotype was observed many times. The V and J genes are TRBV6-1 and TRBJ1-2; TRBD1 matches 10 bases. J was trimmed by 5 bases and V by 2 bases; bases with no gene match: 5. Germline V gene data show CDR1 as MNHNS and CDR2 as SASEGT. The CDR3 has 15 residues. The CDR3 loop reads CASSEPGTGVYGYTF. The CDR3 DNA reads TGTGCCAGCAGTGAACCCGGGACAGGGGTGTATGGCTACACCTTC.

This chain uses TRBV12-3 or TRBV12-4 with TRBJ2-5; 10 bases are a match to TRBD2. This CDR3 is 15 amino acids long. J gave up 5 bases and V 2 bases, and 5 bases lay outside the gene matches. The CDR3 protein is CASSLWNSGRETQYF. The CDR3, as DNA: TGTGCCAGCAGTTTATGGAATAGCGGGAGGGAGACCCAGTACTTC.

This clonotype was found many times. This chain joins TRBV20-1 and TRBJ2-5; 13 nucleotides line up with TRBD2. CDR1 and CDR2 (germline): DFQATT, SNEGSKA (reference sequence). The CDR3 has 16 amino acids. The trim removed 0 bases at V and 7 bases at J, leaving 8 bases unmatched. Here the CDR3 DNA reads TGCAGTGCTAGAGACATGACTAGCGGGAGGAGTAGGACCCAGTACTTC. It codes for CSARDMTSGRSRTQYF.

This clonotype was recorded at least ten times. The V call is TRBV19, the J call TRBJ1-5; D gene uncertain. V lost 5 bases and J lost 9, with 11 bases in between. The CDR3 is 12 residues long. CDR1 and CDR2 (germline): LNHDA, SQIVND (reference sequence). CDR3 region: CASSSWSGPQHF. The CDR3 nucleotides read TGTGCCAGTAGTTCCTGGTCTGGGCCCCAGCATTTT.

Ten or more counts support this clonotype. Written as DNA, the CDR3 is TGTGCCAGCAGTTTAGCTTCAGGGGAACTGGGCACTGAAGCTTTCTTT. Translation gives CASSLASGELGTEAFF. This chain uses TRBV12-3 or TRBV12-4 with TRBJ1-1; D may be TRBD1 (6 bases). The V gene lost 0 bases and the J gene lost 4 bases, with 15 bases spanning the gap. The CDR3 is made up of 16 amino acids.

This clonotype was seen many times. One end of the junction is discordant with germline, which a read error may explain. The rearrangement uses TRBV7-9 and TRBJ2-7; 7 bases match TRBD1. The CDR3 has 14 amino acids. Per the germline V gene, CDR1 is SEHNR and CDR2 is FQNEAQ (reference sequence). The CDR3 sequence is CASSFHRGGGEQYF. For the CDR3, the DNA is TGTGCCAGCAGCTTTCACAGGGGTGGTGGCGAGCAGTATTTC.

This clonotype was seen at least ten times. This chain uses TRBV4-1 with TRBJ1-1; D not resolved. V lost 0 bases and J lost 11, with 19 bases in between. The CDR3 spans 15 residues. Per germline, CDR1 MGHRA and CDR2 YSYEKL. The CDR3 here is CASSQDPARPGNAFF. The DNA for the CDR3 is TGCGCCAGCAGCCAAGACCCTGCGCGGCCGGGTAACGCTTTCTTT.

The rearrangement uses TRBV10-3 and TRBJ1-1; D is possibly TRBD1 (5 bases). V was shortened by 3 bases and J by 4 bases, with 15 bases between the two germline ends. From germline, CDR1 is ENHRY and CDR2 SYGVKD. The CDR3 is 15 amino acids. CDR3 coding DNA: TGTGCCATCAGTGACCAGGGTGGGCGTGGCACTGAAGCTTTCTTT. Protein sequence: CAISDQGGRGTEAFF.

In its sample, this clonotype was seen many times. The rearrangement uses TRBV27 and TRBJ1-1; D is uncertain. The CDR3 totals 15 residues. Germline V lookup: CDR1 MNHEY, CDR2 SMNVEV (reference sequence). Trimming took 6 bases from V and 7 from J, leaving 21 bases between them. CDR3 loop: CASSKIGEGIIEAFF. CDR3 DNA sequence: TGTGCCAGCAGCAAAATTGGAGAGGGTATCATTGAAGCTTTCTTT.

This clonotype was recorded at least ten times. V usage is TRBV27 and J usage is TRBJ1-6, with D uncertain. Trimming left V 7 bases short and J 12 bases short, with 10 bases between. Germline CDR1 MNHEY, CDR2 SMNVEV (reference sequence). The CDR3 length is 11 residues. CDR3 region: CASTQVGPLHF. CDR3 DNA: TGTGCCAGCACTCAGGTGGGACCCCTCCACTTT.

Many counts were recorded for this clonotype. The gene calls are TRBV12-3 or TRBV12-4 and TRBJ2-1; 10 bases are shared with TRBD2. V lost 4 bases, J lost 4 bases, and 7 bases stayed unmatched. This CDR3 has 16 amino acids. CDR3 sequence: CASSSPSGRGYNEQFF. The DNA of the CDR3 is TGTGCCAGCAGTTCTCCTAGCGGGAGAGGATACAATGAGCAGTTCTTC.

The sample holds many counts of this clonotype. The chain links TRBV4-2 to TRBJ2-1; tentative D call: TRBD2 (6 bases). V dropped 2 bases and J dropped 0 bases, with 14 bases sitting between them. Germline assignment: CDR1 LGHNA and CDR2 YNFKEQ. CDR3 size: 17 residues. The DNA of the CDR3 is TGTGCCAGCAGCCAAAGACTAGGGGTAAGCTCCTACAATGAGCAGTTCTTC. The encoded protein is CASSQRLGVSSYNEQFF.

This clonotype occurred many times. This chain joins TRBV29-1 and TRBJ2-7; no definite D call. CDR3 length: 14 amino acids. Trimming removed 5 bases from V and 0 bases from J, with 14 bases in between. The germline V gene encodes CDR1 SQVTM and CDR2 ANQGSEA. The CDR3 is CSVTNRQSSYEQYF. CDR3 bases: TGCAGCGTTACAAATCGTCAGAGCTCCTACGAGCAGTACTTC.